Listed below are T cell receptor beta chains from one sample, sequenced in a study of cytomegalovirus exposure and HLA in healthy donors. Sequenced by immunoSEQ multiplex PCR; TCRdb stores in-frame clones only, minus some. The table records about 180,000 clones, around 80% of them present only once. The sample comprised PBMCs. Every receptor here comes from a man aged 35 to 55 in good health and CMV-seronegative. Both conserved end residues are part of each CDR3. The D gene is left open where the match is weak. Rows may omit the clone size; those that give it use once, few, many or a size class.

NA,TRBV2,17,NA,TRBJ2-7,CASSEAVRAGNLGEQYF,TGTGCCAGCAGTGAAGCGGTAAGGGCAGGGAATCTGGGGGAGCAGTACTTC
NA,TRBV9,14,NA,TRBJ2-2,CAINRTPNTGELFF,TGTGCCATCAACAGGACGCCGAACACCGGGGAGCTGTTTTTT
TRBD1,TRBV18,13,NA,TRBJ2-7,CASSLDRVGEQYF,TGTGCCAGCTCACTTGACAGGGTGGGCGAGCAGTACTTC
TRBD2,TRBV11-3,17,NA,TRBJ2-3,CASSLGVAGGEADTQYF,TGTGCCAGCAGCTTAGGGGTAGCGGGGGGGGAGGCAGATACGCAGTATTTT
TRBD2,TRBV14,16,NA,TRBJ2-1,CASSSLGLAEYNEQFF,TGTGCCAGCAGCTCTCTAGGACTAGCGGAATACAATGAGCAGTTCTTC
TRBD2,TRBV5-1,17,NA,TRBJ2-3,CASSLEGGRIPTDTQYF,TGCGCCAGCAGCTTGGAAGGCGGGAGAATCCCCACAGATACGCAGTATTTT
NA,TRBV11-2,17,few,TRBJ1-2,CASSPYLGTQANYGYTF,TGTGCCAGCAGCCCCTATCTGGGGACACAAGCTAACTATGGCTACACCTTC
NA,TRBV9,16,NA,TRBJ1-1,CASSVEQGRGNTEAFF,TGTGCCAGCAGCGTAGAACAGGGCCGAGGGAACACTGAAGCTTTCTTT
NA,TRBV7-9,14,NA,TRBJ2-7,CAREGLQSSYEQYF,TGTGCCAGAGAGGGACTTCAGAGCTCCTACGAGCAGTACTTC
TRBD2,TRBV9,20,few,TRBJ2-2,CASSVAAGLAGGPNTGELFF,TGTGCCAGCAGCGTAGCTGCGGGACTAGCGGGGGGGCCAAACACCGGGGAGCTGTTTTTT
TRBD2,TRBV5-6,18,NA,TRBJ2-2,CASSLDTTSGGFTGELFF,TGTGCCAGCAGCTTGGATACGACTAGCGGGGGTTTCACCGGGGAGCTGTTTTTT
TRBD2,TRBV9,15,NA,TRBJ2-1,CASSVVKAGGDEQFF,TGTGCCAGCAGCGTAGTAAAAGCGGGAGGGGATGAGCAGTTCTTC
NA,TRBV6-5,13,NA,TRBJ2-3,CASSYSISDTQYF,TGTGCCAGCAGTTACTCGATCAGTGATACGCAGTATTTT
NA,TRBV7-8,15,NA,TRBJ1-5,CASSLDRRGGQPQHF,TGTGCCAGCAGCTTGGATCGGCGGGGAGGCCAGCCCCAGCATTTT
NA,TRBV7-8,11,NA,TRBJ2-3,CASSVTDMQYF,TGTGCCAGCAGCGTCACAGATATGCAGTATTTT
TRBD2,TRBV6-1,13,NA,TRBJ2-3,CASSEQRGDTQYF,TGTGCCAGCAGTGAACAGCGGGGGGATACGCAGTATTTT
NA,TRBV5-5,15,NA,TRBJ2-7,CASSPVPADYYEQYF,TGTGCCAGCAGTCCGGTCCCCGCAGACTACTACGAGCAGTACTTC
NA,TRBV7-9,15,few,TRBJ2-3,CASSFFRQGTDTQYF,TGTGCCAGCAGCTTCTTTCGCCAGGGCACAGATACGCAGTATTTT
NA,TRBV7-9,14,NA,TRBJ1-1,CASSPSVLNTEAFF,TGTGCCAGCAGCCCAAGCGTCCTGAACACTGAAGCTTTCTTT
TRBD2,TRBV7-6,19,NA,TRBJ2-6,CASSLASSGGATGANVLTF,TGTGCCAGCAGCTTAGCGTCTAGCGGGGGGGCTACTGGGGCCAACGTCCTGACTTTC
TRBD1,TRBV5-4,16,NA,TRBJ2-1,CASSSKTGGFYNEQFF,TGTGCCAGCAGCTCCAAGACAGGGGGCTTCTACAATGAGCAGTTCTTC
NA,TRBV6-1,15,few,TRBJ2-1,CASSPARLSYNEQFF,TGTGCCAGCTCCCCCGCGAGATTATCCTACAATGAGCAGTTCTTC
TRBD2,TRBV28,14,NA,TRBJ2-2,CAGEAGLNTGELFF,TGTGCCGGGGAAGCGGGACTGAACACCGGGGAGCTGTTTTTT
NA,TRBV9,15,NA,TRBJ1-5,CASSSGDLGNQPQHF,TGTGCCAGCAGCTCTGGAGATTTGGGCAATCAGCCCCAGCATTTT
NA,TRBV6-1,13,NA,TRBJ1-1,CASSDWGHTEAFF,TGTGCCAGCAGTGACTGGGGGCACACTGAAGCTTTCTTT
NA,TRBV15,13,NA,TRBJ2-3,CATSVGGADTQYF,TGTGCCACCAGCGTAGGGGGGGCGGATACGCAGTATTTT
TRBD1,TRBV5-1,15,NA,TRBJ2-1,CASSLRQGVDNEQFF,TGCGCCAGCAGCTTAAGACAGGGTGTAGACAATGAGCAGTTCTTC
NA,TRBV2,15,once,TRBJ1-5,CASRADRPSNQPQHF,TGTGCCAGCAGGGCCGACAGGCCCAGCAATCAGCCCCAGCATTTT
TRBD1,TRBV5-1,14,NA,TRBJ1-6,CASSLPTGGSPLHF,TGCGCCAGCAGCTTGCCGACAGGGGGATCACCCCTCCACTTT
TRBD2,TRBV27,15,NA,TRBJ2-3,CASGRAGPSTDTQYF,TGTGCCAGCGGTAGAGCGGGGCCTAGCACAGATACGCAGTATTTT
NA,TRBV6-1,12,NA,TRBJ1-5,CASSAGYQPQHF,TGTGCCAGCAGTGCGGGTTATCAGCCCCAGCATTTT
NA,TRBV2,14,NA,TRBJ2-2,CASSTQGNTGELFF,TGTGCCAGCAGTACACAGGGAAACACCGGGGAGCTGTTTTTT
TRBD1,TRBV18,17,NA,TRBJ1-1,CASSPGQGWVQNTEAFF,TGTGCCAGCTCACCCGGACAGGGATGGGTACAGAACACTGAAGCTTTCTTT
TRBD1,TRBV19,15,NA,TRBJ2-7,CASSTPGQGGYEQYF,TGTGCCAGTAGTACCCCGGGACAGGGGGGGTACGAGCAGTACTTC
TRBD1,TRBV29-1,13,NA,TRBJ2-7,CSAGQGIPYEQYF,TGCAGCGCCGGACAGGGGATCCCCTACGAGCAGTACTTC
TRBD1,TRBV30,13,NA,TRBJ1-1,CAWNRGRGTEAFF,TGTGCCTGGAACAGGGGGCGCGGGACTGAAGCTTTCTTT
TRBD1,TRBV2,15,NA,TRBJ1-2,CASSEEQGATYGYTF,TGTGCCAGCAGTGAAGAACAGGGGGCGACCTATGGCTACACCTTC
NA,TRBV4-2,15,few,TRBJ1-6,CASSQGTGLASPLHF,TGTGCCAGCAGCCAAGGAACAGGGTTAGCTTCACCCCTCCACTTT
TRBD2,TRBV7-9,14,NA,TRBJ2-1,CASSPVAGYNEQFF,TGTGCCAGCAGCCCGGTAGCGGGGTACAATGAGCAGTTCTTC
TRBD2,TRBV19,15,NA,TRBJ2-7,CASSITSAYPYEQYF,TGTGCCAGTAGTATAACTAGCGCATATCCCTACGAGCAGTACTTC
TRBD1,TRBV19,14,once,TRBJ1-1,CASSLTGAAGEAFF,TGTGCCAGTAGTCTAACAGGGGCCGCCGGCGAAGCTTTCTTT
NA,TRBV25-1,17,NA,TRBJ2-1,CASSGGATQSSYNEQFF,TGTGCCAGCAGCGGCGGGGCTACCCAGAGCTCCTACAATGAGCAGTTCTTC